One and the same sample provided the 3 T cell receptor beta chains below, sequenced in a study of siplizumab effects on memory and regulatory T cells. This table comes from immunoSEQ multiplex PCR, and its TCRdb copy is limited to in-frame clones, with some not included. The sample lists approximately 68,000 clones; roughly 89% were seen once. The source material was CD8+ T cells sorted from blood. The source is a human donor in good health.

The rearrangement joins TRBV7-2 to TRBJ1-2, with a possible D match to TRBD1 (6 bases). The CDR3 consists of 15 residues. Germline V gene data show CDR1 as SGHTA and CDR2 as FQGNSA. V was clipped by 8 bases and J by 1 base, with 17 bases between them. The CDR3 spells CASSPGAVFNYGYTF. The CDR3 DNA reads as TGTGCCAGCTCCCCAGGGGCCGTTTTTAACTATGGCTACACCTTC.

The chain carries TRBV19 and TRBJ2-1; TRBD1 is a possible D gene (6 bases). The CDR3 is 14 amino acids. Germline CDR1 and CDR2: LNHDA and SQIVND (reference sequence). Between the trimmed V and J ends, which lost 1 base and 4 bases, there was a span of 8 bases. The CDR3 sequence: CASSIAGQYNEQFF. The CDR3 nucleotides read TGTGCCAGTAGTATAGCGGGACAATACAATGAGCAGTTCTTC.

The V and J genes are TRBV6-1 and TRBJ2-3, with 9 nucleotides matching TRBD2. The V gene's germline CDR1 is MNHNS and CDR2 SASEGT. The CDR3 length is 16 residues. Trimming at V came to 3 bases and at J to 4 bases, leaving 8 bases not matched to a gene. The CDR3 region is CASSDGGSGGPDTQYF. CDR3 DNA sequence: TGTGCCAGCAGTGATGGGGGTAGCGGGGGCCCAGATACGCAGTATTTT.